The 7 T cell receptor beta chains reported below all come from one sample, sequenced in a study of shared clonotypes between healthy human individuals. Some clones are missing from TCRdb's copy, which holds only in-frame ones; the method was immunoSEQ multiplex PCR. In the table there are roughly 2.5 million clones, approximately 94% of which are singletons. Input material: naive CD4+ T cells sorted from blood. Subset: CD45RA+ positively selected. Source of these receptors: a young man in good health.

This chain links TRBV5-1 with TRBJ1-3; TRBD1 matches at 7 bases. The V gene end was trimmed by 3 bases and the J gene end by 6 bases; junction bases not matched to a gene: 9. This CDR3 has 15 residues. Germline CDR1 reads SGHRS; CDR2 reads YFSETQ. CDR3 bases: TGCGCCAGCAGCTCGGGAACAGGGGTTCTAAACACCATATATTTT. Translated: CASSSGTGVLNTIYF.

The CDR3 reads CASSLEDRGQQTQYF. In DNA, the CDR3 is TGCGCCAGCAGCTTGGAGGACAGGGGGCAACAGACCCAGTACTTC. The J gene is TRBJ2-5, the V gene TRBV5-1, with 11 bases lining up with TRBD1. The CDR3 consists of 15 residues. The J segment lost 6 bases and the V segment lost 0 bases, leaving 4 bases of the junction unmatched. Per germline, CDR1 SGHRS and CDR2 YFSETQ.

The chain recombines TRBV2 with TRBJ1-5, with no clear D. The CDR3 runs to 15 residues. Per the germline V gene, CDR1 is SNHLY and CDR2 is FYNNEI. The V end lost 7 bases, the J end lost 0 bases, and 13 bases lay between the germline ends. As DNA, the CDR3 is TGTGCCAGCAATTCTGAGGGTTATAGCAATCAGCCCCAGCATTTT. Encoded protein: CASNSEGYSNQPQHF. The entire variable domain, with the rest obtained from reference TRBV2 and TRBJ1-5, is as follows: EPEVTQTPSHQVTQMGQEVILRCVPISNHLYFYWYRQILGQKVEFLVSFYNNEISEKSEIFDDQFSVERPDGSNFTLKIRSTKLEDSAMYFCASNSEGYSNQPQHFGDGTRLSIL.

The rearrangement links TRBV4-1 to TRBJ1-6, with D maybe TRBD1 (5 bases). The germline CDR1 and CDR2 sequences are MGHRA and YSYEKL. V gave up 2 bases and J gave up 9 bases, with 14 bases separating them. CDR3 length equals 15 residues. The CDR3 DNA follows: TGCGCCAGCAGCCAAACGACAGCAGGACGTTCACCCCTCCACTTT. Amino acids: CASSQTTAGRSPLHF.

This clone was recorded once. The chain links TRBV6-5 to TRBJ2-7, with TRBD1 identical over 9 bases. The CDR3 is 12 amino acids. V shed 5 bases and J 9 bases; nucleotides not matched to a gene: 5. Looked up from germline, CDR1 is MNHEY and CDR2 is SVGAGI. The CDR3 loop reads CASSRQGEVQYF. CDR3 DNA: TGTGCCAGCAGTCGACAGGGGGAAGTGCAGTACTTC.

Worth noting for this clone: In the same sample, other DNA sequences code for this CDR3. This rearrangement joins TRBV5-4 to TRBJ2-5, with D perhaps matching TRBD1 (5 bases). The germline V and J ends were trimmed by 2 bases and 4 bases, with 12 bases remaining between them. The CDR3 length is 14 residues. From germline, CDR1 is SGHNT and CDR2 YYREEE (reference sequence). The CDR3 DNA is TGTGCCAGCAGCTTTGGCCAGGGTGGAGAGACCCAGTACTTC. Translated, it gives CASSFGQGGETQYF.

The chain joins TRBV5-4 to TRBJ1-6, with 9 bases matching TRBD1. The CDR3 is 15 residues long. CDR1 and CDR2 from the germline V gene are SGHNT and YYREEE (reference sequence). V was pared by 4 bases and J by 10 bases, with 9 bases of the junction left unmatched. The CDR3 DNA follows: TGTGCCAGCAGCGGACCGGGACAGGGTCGGTCACCCCTCCACTTT. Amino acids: CASSGPGQGRSPLHF.